The next 9 T cell receptor beta chains were all read from a single sample in a study of shared clonotypes between healthy human individuals. Method: immunoSEQ multiplex PCR; TCRdb's copy keeps in-frame clones and lacks some. The sample includes 2 million to 2.5 million clones, over 90% of them seen just once. Sequenced: naive CD4+ T cells from PBMCs. Subset specified: CD45RA+ positively selected. The receptors shown here come from a man younger than 35 in good health. Some clones in this sample may be carry-over from other donors' samples.

The gene calls are TRBV18 and TRBJ1-1; D not certain. The germline V gene has CDR1 KGHSH and CDR2 LQKENI. The V end was cut by 1 base, the J end by 0 bases, with 9 bases between. The CDR3 contains 15 residues. The CDR3, as DNA: TGTGCCAGCTCACCACAACGTGAGTTGAACACTGAAGCTTTCTTT. This encodes CASSPQRELNTEAFF.

As regards this clone: Other nucleotide sequences from this sample produce the same CDR3. This chain uses TRBV28 with TRBJ2-7; 7 nucleotides line up with TRBD1. V was pared by 5 bases and J by 5 bases, with 9 bases of the junction left unmatched. The germline V gene encodes CDR1 MDHEN and CDR2 SYDVKM. The CDR3 contains 14 residues. CDR3 in DNA: TGTGCCAGCAGTCTACGACAGGGTTCCCACGAGCAGTACTTC. It translates to CASSLRQGSHEQYF.

V gene TRBV7-2 combines with J gene TRBJ2-7; unclear D gene. Per the germline V gene, CDR1 is SGHTA and CDR2 is FQGNSA. Trimming stripped 5 bases from V and 4 bases from J, with 6 bases between. The CDR3 is 11 residues long. CDR3 nucleotides: TGTGCCAGCAGCACCAATTACGAGCAGTACTTC. Amino acids: CASSTNYEQYF.

The chain joins TRBV27 to TRBJ1-2; D uncertain. Per germline, CDR1 MNHEY and CDR2 SMNVEV (reference sequence). V shed 3 bases and J shed 5 bases, with 10 bases lying between them. The CDR3 sequence is 13 residues long. The CDR3 DNA reads TGTGCCAGCAGTTTTGGAGGGTTTTATGGCTACACCTTC. Its translation is CASSFGGFYGYTF.

This chain connects TRBV11-3 to TRBJ2-7; D assignment may be TRBD1 or TRBD2 (5 bases each). The length of the CDR3 is 14 residues. Germline V gene sequence: CDR1 SGHNT, CDR2 YENEEA. V lost 5 bases and J 3 bases, leaving 14 bases between the germline ends. The CDR3 DNA follows: TGTGCCAGCAGCCCCCGGGACCGAGGCTACGAGCAGTACTTC. Translation: CASSPRDRGYEQYF.

Only one count was recorded for this clone. This chain links TRBV18 with TRBJ1-1; TRBD1 agrees at 7 bases. V shed 4 bases, J shed 4 bases, and the junction held 6 bases outside the gene matches. Germline V gene sequence: CDR1 KGHSH, CDR2 LQKENI. The CDR3 covers 14 residues. This CDR3 reads CASSRGTASTEAFF. The CDR3 DNA sequence: TGTGCCAGCTCACGGGGGACAGCTTCCACTGAAGCTTTCTTT.

This chain uses TRBV28 with TRBJ2-2; 9 nucleotides agree with TRBD1. V lost 6 bases, J lost 5 bases, and 13 bases stayed unmatched. Germline assignment: CDR1 MDHEN and CDR2 SYDVKM. This CDR3 has 17 amino acids. The DNA of the CDR3 is TGTGCCAGCAGACAAGGGGACCGGACAGGGGTGACCGGGGAGCTGTTTTTT. The encoded protein is CASRQGDRTGVTGELFF.

The V and J genes are TRBV19 and TRBJ1-3, with D possibly matching TRBD1 (5 bases). CDR1 and CDR2 from the germline V gene are LNHDA and SQIVND (reference sequence). The ends were cut back, 5 bases at V and 4 bases at J, with 15 bases in the middle. This CDR3 is 15 amino acids long. The CDR3 DNA is TGTGCCAGTAGTTGGAGGGGCGCGGGAGGAAACACCATATATTTT. This encodes CASSWRGAGGNTIYF.

The chain combines TRBV27 with TRBJ2-2; D perhaps matches TRBD1 (6 bases). The length of the CDR3 is 17 residues. The ends were cut back, 6 bases at V and 10 bases at J, with 27 bases in the middle. The germline V gene encodes CDR1 MNHEY and CDR2 SMNVEV (reference sequence). The CDR3 DNA reads TGTGCCAGCAGCCTTACTCCCCCCCGCTTTGGGGGCGAGGAGCTGTTTTTT. Protein sequence: CASSLTPPRFGGEELFF.